A single sample gave rise to the 14 T cell receptor beta chains below, sequenced in a study of OX40 agonist ivuxolimab in advanced cancers. The library was obtained by the immunoSEQ multiplex PCR assay. As stored in TCRdb, this immuneACCESS dataset retains in-frame rearrangements with V and J assigned. A fraction of the clones does not appear; measured against another copy, unresolved V genes explain less than half of the discrepancy, and the remainder lacks a known reason. Within this sample are approximately 20,000 clones, with roughly three quarters of them counted one time only. The ten largest account for about a tenth of the sample. The sample in question was CD4+ or CD8+ T cells sorted from blood, obtained in a trial of the OX40 agonist ivuxolimab. The origin of the receptors is an adult with an advanced solid tumor such as melanoma, head and neck, liver or kidney cancer.

This sequence joins TRBV19 and TRBJ1-5; D is ambiguous. The CDR3 spans 14 residues. CDR1 is LNHDA and CDR2 is SQIVND in the germline V gene (reference sequence). The ends were cut back, 1 base at V and 5 bases at J, with 9 bases in the middle. The CDR3 is CASSIGASYQPQHF. DNA for the CDR3: TGTGCCAGTAGTATAGGGGCAAGTTATCAGCCCCAGCATTTT.

This chain joins TRBV19 and TRBJ2-2, with D perhaps TRBD1 or TRBD2 (6 bases each). The V and J ends lost 9 bases and 7 bases respectively, with 30 bases between them. The CDR3 runs to 18 residues. CDR1 is LNHDA and CDR2 is SQIVND in the germline V gene (reference sequence). The CDR3 protein is CASRPSGVGAGVGGELFF. The CDR3 DNA sequence: TGTGCCAGCCGCCCTTCGGGGGTGGGGGCAGGGGTCGGCGGGGAGCTGTTTTTT.

The V and J genes are TRBV2 and TRBJ1-3; the match to TRBD1 covers 7 bases. V shed 11 bases, J shed 4 bases, and the junction held 5 bases outside the gene matches. This CDR3 spans 12 amino acids. Germline V gene lookup returns CDR1 SNHLY and CDR2 FYNNEI. CDR3 sequence reads: CASEQGGNTIYF. The DNA for the CDR3 is TGTGCCTCCGAACAGGGGGGAAACACCATATATTTT. Full variable domain (remainder filled in from reference TRBV2 and TRBJ1-3): EPEVTQTPSHQVTQMGQEVILRCVPISNHLYFYWYRQILGQKVEFLVSFYNNEISEKSEIFDDQFSVERPDGSNFTLKIRSTKLEDSAMYFCASEQGGNTIYFGEGSWLTVV.

J is TRBJ2-2 and V is TRBV5-1, with a weak D call TRBD1 (6 bases). CDR1 SGHRS and CDR2 YFSETQ come from the germline V gene. Trimming took off 5 bases at V and 0 bases at J, with 11 bases between the two ends. The CDR3 spans 15 residues. CDR3 nucleotide sequence: TGCGCCAGCAGATTTAGGACAGCGAACACCGGGGAGCTGTTTTTT. This translates into CASRFRTANTGELFF.

This clone appeared a few times. This sequence joins TRBV29-1 and TRBJ2-7; 8 bases align to TRBD1. CDR3 length: 13 residues. Unmatched junction bases numbered 7, after V lost 0 bases and J lost 9 bases. CDR1 and CDR2 from the germline V gene are SQVTM and ANQGSEA. Here the CDR3 reads CSVEDRQGIGQYF. DNA for the CDR3: TGCAGCGTTGAAGATCGACAGGGGATCGGGCAGTACTTC.

The J gene is TRBJ1-6, the V gene TRBV11-1, with D perhaps TRBD1 (5 bases). The CDR3 totals 17 residues. The germline V gene has CDR1 SGHAT and CDR2 FQDESV (reference sequence). V lost 5 bases to trimming and J lost 0 bases, with 14 bases between them. CDR3: CASSPRGISSYNSPLHF. As DNA, the CDR3 is TGTGCCAGCAGCCCACGGGGGATTTCCTCCTATAATTCACCCCTCCACTTT.

With respect to this clone: The same CDR3 arises from other DNA sequences in this sample as well. The chain is built from TRBV9 and TRBJ2-5; D is possibly TRBD2 (5 bases). The CDR3 runs 13 residues. The germline gives CDR1 SGDLS, CDR2 YYNGEE. The V and J ends lost 4 bases and 3 bases respectively, with 10 bases between them. The CDR3, as DNA: TGTGCCAGCAGCCTAGCCCGGGAAGAGACCCAGTACTTC. The encoded protein is CASSLAREETQYF.

The chain recombines TRBV19 with TRBJ2-7; a possible D gene is TRBD2 (6 bases). Trimming removed 11 bases at V and 7 bases at J, with 21 bases between. This CDR3 comprises 13 residues. Per the germline V gene, CDR1 is LNHDA and CDR2 is SQIVND (reference sequence). As DNA, the CDR3 is TGTGCCTGCCGGCAGGCCATCGGAGGGGAGCAGTACTTC. This translates into CACRQAIGGEQYF.

The chain joins TRBV7-8 to TRBJ1-5, with D tentatively TRBD1 (5 bases). V lost 5 bases, J lost 6 bases, and 17 bases lay in between. The CDR3 length is 15 residues. Germline V gene sequence: CDR1 SGHVS, CDR2 FQNEAQ. CDR3 residues: CASSAGSGNGQPQHF. CDR3 DNA: TGTGCCAGCAGCGCAGGGTCAGGGAACGGTCAGCCCCAGCATTTT.

The chain carries TRBV11-1 and TRBJ2-3; no reliable D call. CDR1 and CDR2 (germline): SGHAT, FQDESV (reference sequence). The CDR3 contains 13 residues. Trimming removed 3 bases from V and 4 bases from J, with 8 bases in between. CDR3 nucleotide sequence: TGTGCCAGCAGCTTGGTACACTCAGATACGCAGTATTTT. Residues: CASSLVHSDTQYF.

This clone was seen only once. CDR3 residues: CASSSLAHQRREQYF. CDR3 sequence (DNA): TGTGCCAGCAGTTCATTGGCCCACCAAAGACGCGAGCAGTACTTC. The V and J genes are TRBV6-5 and TRBJ2-7; no clear D. The CDR3 consists of 15 residues. The V gene's germline CDR1 is MNHEY and CDR2 SVGAGI. Trimming took 4 bases from V and 6 from J, leaving 19 bases between them.

The chain links TRBV19 to TRBJ2-4, with TRBD2 identical over 12 bases. The germline V gene has CDR1 LNHDA and CDR2 SQIVND (reference sequence). The CDR3 runs 17 residues. Trimming took 6 bases from V and 3 from J; bases not matched to a gene: 9. The chain's CDR3 is CASSDGRLAGDKNIQYF. CDR3 sequence (DNA): TGTGCCAGTAGCGACGGTAGACTAGCGGGGGACAAAAACATTCAGTACTTC.

This clone was seen only once. The V call is TRBV1, the J call TRBJ1-2. TRBV1 is termed a pseudogene. The CDR3 is made up of 16 amino acids. The CDR3 is CTSRVSLVRKTYGYTF. In DNA form, the CDR3 reads TGCACCAGCAGGGTATCACTTGTGCGAAAGACCTATGGCTACACCTTC.

CDR3 DNA sequence: TGTGCCAGCAGCAACCGAGGACGGGGGTTCTCCTACAATGAGCAGTTCTTC. Translated, it gives CASSNRGRGFSYNEQFF. The V gene is TRBV7-2, the J gene TRBJ2-1; tentative D call: TRBD2 (6 bases). The CDR3 extends over 17 amino acids. Per germline, CDR1 SGHTA and CDR2 FQGNSA. Trimming cost V 5 bases and J 0 bases, with 17 bases left between them.